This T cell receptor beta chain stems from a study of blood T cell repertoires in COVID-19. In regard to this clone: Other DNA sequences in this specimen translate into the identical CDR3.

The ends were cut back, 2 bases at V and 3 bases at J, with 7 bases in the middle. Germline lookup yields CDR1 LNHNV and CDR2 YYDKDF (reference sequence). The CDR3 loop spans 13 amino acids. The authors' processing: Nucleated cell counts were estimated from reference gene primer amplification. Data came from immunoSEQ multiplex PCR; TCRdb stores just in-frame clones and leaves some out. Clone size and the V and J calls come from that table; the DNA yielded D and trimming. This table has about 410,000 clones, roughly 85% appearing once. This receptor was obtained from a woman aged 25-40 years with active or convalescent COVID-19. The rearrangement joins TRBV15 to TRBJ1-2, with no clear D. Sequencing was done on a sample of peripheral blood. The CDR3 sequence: CATSRRQDYGYTF. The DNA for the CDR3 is TGTGCCACCAGCAGACGACAAGACTATGGCTACACCTTC.